Reported below is one T cell receptor beta chain. Original handling: Amplification from reference gene primers served as the basis for estimated nucleated cell counts. Only in-frame clones appear in the TCRdb table, and some are missing; sequencing was by immunoSEQ multiplex PCR. The V and J calls and clone size were taken over from that table, and D and trimming were inferred from the DNA. The sample lists 150,000 or so clones, more than 85% occurring once. This CDR3 contains 14 residues. The germline V and J ends were trimmed by 9 bases and 3 bases, with 14 bases remaining between them. Germline V lookup: CDR1 LNHDA, CDR2 SQIVND (reference sequence). The data stem from a study of blood T cell repertoires in COVID-19. For the study at large: PBMCs, B-cell-depleted T cells, or T cells provided the cDNA or gDNA that made up the material.

Those who participated ranged in age from roughly 18 to 89 years and resided in 20 to 30 US areas. Each participant's cohort was designated according to participant-reported clinical history. Sequenced: PBMCs or T cells enriched from blood (not recorded which). J is TRBJ2-2 and V is TRBV19, with a tentative D call TRBD1 (6 bases). This receptor was taken from a woman in her 50s who had recovered from COVID-19. The CDR3 reads CASQGNWDTGELFF. CDR3 DNA sequence: TGTGCCAGCCAGGGGAATTGGGACACCGGGGAGCTGTTTTTT. The full variable domain, completed using reference TRBV19 and TRBJ2-2, is DGGITQSPKYLFRKEGQNVTLSCEQNLNHDAMYWYRQDPGQGLRLIYYSQIVNDFQKGDIAEGYSVSREKKESFPLTVTSAQKNPTAFYLCASQGNWDTGELFFGEGSRLTVL.